Presented here are 8 T cell receptor beta chains from one specimen sequenced in a study of blood T cells in healthy people across ages. For the second PCR, which ran for roughly 6 to 11 cycles, a sample-barcoded 5' primer and a J-beta primer mix were used. TCRdb reprocessed the 5' RACE reads with MiXCR, giving one entry per CDR3 protein. The repertoire holds hundreds of thousands of distinct CDR3 sequences, with around a quarter as singletons. These data also featured in a second study, about T cells of mothers and their children.

The sequenced sample consisted of blood. The origin of the receptors is a boy between 5 and 17 years old in good health.

In this sample, this clonotype turned up a few times. The CDR3 nucleotides read TGCAGTGCAAAGACCGGGACTAGCGGGGGGGCCCCCACAGATACGCAGTATTTT. Translated: CSAKTGTSGGAPTDTQYF. This chain links TRBV20-1 with TRBJ2-3; 16 nucleotides match TRBD2. This CDR3 region has 18 residues. CDR1 and CDR2 (germline): DFQATT, SNEGSKA (reference sequence). V gave up 6 bases and J gave up 2 bases; unmatched junction bases: 11.

This rearrangement joins TRBV6-1 to TRBJ2-3; the match to TRBD1 covers 8 bases. Unmatched junction bases numbered 15, after V lost 7 bases and J lost 6 bases. This CDR3 has 16 amino acids. Germline V gene data show CDR1 as MNHNS and CDR2 as SASEGT. CDR3 sequence: CASNDLGRGLKDTQYF. CDR3 in DNA: TGTGCCAGCAATGATCTCGGCAGGGGGCTTAAGGATACGCAGTATTTT.

V and J are TRBV19 and TRBJ2-2, with D perhaps TRBD1 (6 bases). Germline assignment: CDR1 LNHDA and CDR2 SQIVND (reference sequence). This CDR3 region has 14 residues. The V gene lost 2 bases and the J gene lost 5 bases, with 9 bases spanning the gap. The CDR3 nucleotides are TGTGCCAGTAGTATACAGGGGATGACCGGGGAGCTGTTTTTT. Protein sequence: CASSIQGMTGELFF.

In this sample, this clonotype turned up a few times. This chain links TRBV5-1 with TRBJ2-3; D gene uncertain. Trimming removed 0 bases at V and 3 bases at J, with 14 bases between. Looked up from germline, CDR1 is SGHRS and CDR2 is YFSETQ. The CDR3 contains 16 residues. The CDR3 DNA is TGCGCCAGCAGCTTGGCCGAAGGTCCTCCGACAGATACGCAGTATTTT. Its protein product is CASSLAEGPPTDTQYF.

The sample holds a few counts of this clonotype. The chain uses TRBV5-1 and TRBJ1-1, with D perhaps TRBD1 (6 bases). V gave up 0 bases and J gave up 0 bases, with 9 bases separating them. In germline, CDR1 is SGHRS, CDR2 YFSETQ. CDR3 length: 15 amino acids. The CDR3 DNA follows: TGCGCCAGCAGCTTGGAAGGGACACTGAACACTGAAGCTTTCTTT. Protein: CASSLEGTLNTEAFF.

The genes are TRBV2 and TRBJ1-1; weak D call: TRBD1 (6 bases). Trimming left V 6 bases short and J 4 bases short, with 15 bases between. CDR1 and CDR2 from the germline V gene are SNHLY and FYNNEI. The CDR3 spans 14 residues. The CDR3 nucleotides are TGTGCCAGCAGCGTACGTAGGGGGTTCACTGAAGCTTTCTTT. Its protein is CASSVRRGFTEAFF.

The rearrangement uses TRBV6-2 or TRBV6-3 and TRBJ1-2; D remains ambiguous. V lost 6 bases, J lost 1 base, and 18 bases lay in between. From germline, CDR1 is MNHEY and CDR2 SVGEGT. The CDR3 contains 16 residues. CDR3 sequence reads: CASRKSSGMNNYGYTF. The CDR3 DNA is TGTGCCAGCAGGAAATCGTCGGGGATGAATAACTATGGCTACACCTTC.

This chain links TRBV7-2 with TRBJ2-4; TRBD2 matches at 7 bases. Per the germline V gene, CDR1 is SGHTA and CDR2 is FQGNSA. The V and J ends lost 7 bases and 3 bases, in that order; junction bases with no gene match: 9. This CDR3 is built from 15 residues. The CDR3 DNA reads as TGTGCCAGCACCTGGGCGAGGGACTACAAAAACATTCAGTACTTC. It specifies CASTWARDYKNIQYF.